This TCR beta chain appears in the sequencing data of a study of brain T cells in children with intractable seizures. Only in-frame clones appear in the TCRdb table, and some are missing; sequencing was by immunoSEQ multiplex PCR. The sample comprises under 45,000 clones, 90% of which are singletons, and about 6% rests with the top ten. This clone was seen just once. This CDR3 contains 14 residues. Trimming removed 5 bases at V and 1 base at J, with 11 bases between. Germline V CDR1 and CDR2: SGHVS, FQNEAQ. The chain employs TRBV7-8 and TRBJ1-2; D uncertain. This receptor was obtained from a girl aged 2 to 10 with tuberous sclerosis and intractable seizures. The sample consisted of peripheral blood, taken at surgery. The CDR3 sequence: CASSPRTVNYGYTF. CDR3 DNA: TGTGCCAGCAGCCCCCGGACGGTTAACTATGGCTACACCTTC.